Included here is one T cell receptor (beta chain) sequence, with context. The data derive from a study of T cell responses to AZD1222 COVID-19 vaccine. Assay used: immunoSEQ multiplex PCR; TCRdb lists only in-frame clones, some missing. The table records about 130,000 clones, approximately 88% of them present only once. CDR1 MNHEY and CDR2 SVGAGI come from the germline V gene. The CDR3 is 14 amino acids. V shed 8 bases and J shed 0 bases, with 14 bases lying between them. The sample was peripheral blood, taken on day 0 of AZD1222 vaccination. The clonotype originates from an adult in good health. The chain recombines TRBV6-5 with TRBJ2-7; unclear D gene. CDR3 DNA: TGTGCCAGCTCCGCCGAACCCCGCTCCTACGAGCAGTACTTC. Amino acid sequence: CASSAEPRSYEQYF.